Below, 10 T cell receptor beta chains from the same sample are listed, as sequenced in a study of blood T cell repertoires in COVID-19. Assay used: immunoSEQ multiplex PCR; TCRdb lists only in-frame clones, some missing. The sample yields about 190,000 clones, 80% to 90% seen once. The sample taken for sequencing was peripheral blood. These receptors were taken from a woman aged 70-85 years with active or convalescent COVID-19.

Notes on this clone: One end of the junction does not line up with germline, which may come from a read error. V gene TRBV20-1 combines with J gene TRBJ2-7, with 8 bases that match TRBD1. Looked up from germline, CDR1 is DFQATT and CDR2 is SNEGSKA (reference sequence). The CDR3 extends over 11 amino acids. Written as DNA, the CDR3 is TGCAGTGCGCAGCCGGGACAGGTGATGATTTTC. This sequence encodes CSAQPGQVMIF.

This rearrangement joins TRBV19 to TRBJ2-1; 13 nucleotides agree with TRBD2. The CDR3 sequence is 16 residues long. The germline V gene has CDR1 LNHDA and CDR2 SQIVND (reference sequence). V lost 5 bases to trimming and J lost 5 bases; unmatched junction nucleotides: 6. The CDR3 loop reads CASSSWGLAGNNEQFF. In nucleotides, the CDR3 is TGTGCCAGTAGTTCCTGGGGACTAGCGGGAAACAATGAGCAGTTCTTC.

The genes are TRBV3-1 (or the pseudogene TRBV3-2) and TRBJ2-5, with 8 bases aligning to TRBD1. Germline lookup yields CDR1 LGHDT and CDR2 YNNKEL (reference sequence). J gave up 5 bases and V 1 base, and 3 bases lay outside the gene matches. This CDR3 region has 14 residues. This CDR3 reads CASSQVTGAETQYF. The CDR3, as DNA: TGTGCCAGCAGCCAAGTGACAGGGGCCGAGACCCAGTACTTC.

The V call is TRBV7-3, the J call TRBJ2-1; tentatively, D is TRBD2 (6 bases). The length of the CDR3 is 13 residues. Trimming shortened V by 1 base and J by 10 bases, and 11 bases separated the two germline ends. Germline CDR1 SGHTA, CDR2 FQGTGA. The CDR3 region is CASSLIGGTEQFF. CDR3 in DNA: TGTGCCAGCAGCTTAATCGGGGGTACGGAGCAGTTCTTC.

This clone was seen once. V is TRBV6-5 and J is TRBJ1-6, with D unclear. The CDR3 runs to 13 residues. The germline CDR1 and CDR2 sequences are MNHEY and SVGAGI. With 6 bases removed from V and 7 bases from J, the gap between germline ends came to 10 bases. The CDR3 nucleotides are TGTGCCAGCAGAGCACAGAGCAATTCACCCCTCCACTTT. It specifies CASRAQSNSPLHF.

V usage is TRBV24-1 and J usage is TRBJ2-1; 7 positions match TRBD2. The CDR3 consists of 19 residues. Trimming at V came to 3 bases and at J to 0 bases, leaving 13 bases not matched to a gene. Germline CDR1 is KGHDR and CDR2 is SFDVKD. The CDR3 DNA sequence: TGTGCCACCAGTGATAGCTCCCAACTAGCGCGCGCCTCCTACAATGAGCAGTTCTTC. It is translated as CATSDSSQLARASYNEQFF.

This chain links TRBV7-3 with TRBJ2-2, with D possibly TRBD2 on 6 matching bases. CDR3 length: 17 residues. V shed 5 bases and J shed 6 bases, with 22 bases lying between them. Looked up from germline, CDR1 is SGHTA and CDR2 is FQGTGA. The CDR3 loop reads CASSIHGNSGRAGELFF. The CDR3 DNA reads TGTGCCAGCAGCATCCACGGTAATAGCGGCCGCGCCGGGGAGCTGTTTTTT.

This chain joins TRBV4-1 and TRBJ1-3; D perhaps matches TRBD1 (5 bases). There are 18 residues in the CDR3. V was shortened by 4 bases and J by 0 bases, with 19 bases between the two germline ends. Germline CDR1 is MGHRA and CDR2 is YSYEKL. The CDR3 loop is CASSLGLSRGSSGNTIYF. In DNA, the CDR3 is TGCGCCAGCAGCCTAGGGCTCTCTCGGGGGAGCTCTGGAAACACCATATATTTT.

This clone appeared many times. The CDR3 sequence: CASSLDTSDRGYGGELFF. CDR3 DNA sequence: TGTGCCAGCAGCTTGGATACGTCTGATCGGGGATACGGCGGGGAGCTGTTTTTT. V usage is TRBV5-6 and J usage is TRBJ2-2; tentative D call: TRBD2 (5 bases). V was clipped by 0 bases and J by 7 bases, with 22 bases between them. Germline CDR1 is SGHDT and CDR2 is YYEEEE. The CDR3 is made up of 18 amino acids.

This clone was counted between two and nine times. The V and J genes are TRBV6-5 and TRBJ1-5; D is perhaps TRBD1 (5 bases). Trimming pared 8 bases from V and 7 bases from J, leaving 15 bases between. From germline, CDR1 is MNHEY and CDR2 SVGAGI. The CDR3 runs to 13 residues. The CDR3 protein is CASQGGGEQPQHF. In DNA, the CDR3 is TGTGCCAGCCAAGGTGGGGGGGAACAGCCCCAGCATTTT.